The clone carrying this TCR beta chain was detected many times. The sample is drawn from a study of low-dose radiotherapy and immunotherapy resistance in tumors. As for time point: after trial treatment. Treatment specified: LDRT plus nivolumab, ipilimumab, low-dose cyclophosphamide and aspirin (RACIN trial). From germline, CDR1 is SQVTM and CDR2 ANQGSEA. This CDR3 spans 17 amino acids. Germline trimming cut 4 bases from V and 0 bases from J; bases unmatched to any gene: 10. TRAV and TRBV primers primed cDNA for both TCRalpha and TCRbeta. TCRs were amplified for roughly 20 PCR cycles with a constant-region primer and V-primer adapter. TCRdb re-called the reads through MiXCR, storing one row per CDR3 protein. The sample yields under 95,000 distinct CDR3 sequences, about 17% seen once.

The TCR originated in a male donor with prostate cancer. The source was PBMCs, collected after low-dose radiotherapy plus immunotherapy. This chain joins TRBV29-1 and TRBJ2-2, with 8 bases fitting TRBD1. Here the CDR3 DNA reads TGCAGCGTTGTGAGACAGGGGAGGTTGGCGAACACCGGGGAGCTGTTTTTT. Encoded protein: CSVVRQGRLANTGELFF.